A single sample gave rise to the 9 T cell receptor beta chains below, sequenced in a study of somatic mutations in cytotoxic T cells in rheumatoid arthritis. Sequenced by immunoSEQ multiplex PCR; TCRdb stores in-frame clones only, minus some. Among 10,000 to 15,000 clones listed, about 68% were seen once. Sequenced material: CD8+ T cells sorted from blood. The receptor set was obtained from a man between 65 and 80 years old in good health.

This chain uses TRBV29-1 with TRBJ1-2; D remains unclear. Trimming removed 6 bases at V and 8 bases at J, with 25 bases between. Per the germline V gene, CDR1 is SQVTM and CDR2 is ANQGSEA. This CDR3 is built from 15 residues. CDR3 region: CSVAGYSGGLGGYTF. The CDR3 region has the DNA TGCAGCGTCGCCGGCTATTCTGGAGGTTTGGGGGGCTACACCTTC.

Only one count was recorded for this clone. The chain has TRBV4-3 and TRBJ2-1; 8 bases fit TRBD2. CDR1 is LGHNA, CDR2 YSLEER, per germline. Trimming at V came to 0 bases and at J to 8 bases, leaving 6 bases not matched to a gene. The CDR3 runs 15 residues. The CDR3 DNA reads as TGCGCCAGCAGCCAAGACCGGGGGGGCTCCGATGAGCAGTTCTTC. Encoded protein: CASSQDRGGSDEQFF.

The rearrangement links TRBV6-6 to TRBJ2-1; D might be TRBD2 (6 bases). V gave up 7 bases and J gave up 3 bases, with 13 bases separating them. CDR1 and CDR2 from the germline V gene are MNHNY and SVGAGI (reference sequence). The CDR3 totals 14 residues. The CDR3 nucleotides read TGTGCCAGCACCGAGGAGGGTGTCTACAATGAGCAGTTCTTC. Translation: CASTEEGVYNEQFF.

The CDR3 sequence is CSVEGLAGGFSSDTQYF. CDR3 sequence (DNA): TGCAGCGTTGAAGGACTAGCGGGGGGCTTTAGCTCAGATACGCAGTATTTT. V usage is TRBV29-1 and J usage is TRBJ2-3; 13 nucleotides agree with TRBD2. With V trimmed by 1 base and J by 4 bases, 8 bases remained unmatched. Per germline, CDR1 SQVTM and CDR2 ANQGSEA. The CDR3 is made up of 17 amino acids.

The rearrangement links TRBV7-9 to TRBJ1-2; D is perhaps TRBD1 (5 bases). The germline gives CDR1 SEHNR, CDR2 FQNEAQ (reference sequence). The CDR3 runs 11 residues. V was pared by 8 bases and J by 8 bases, with 12 bases between. The CDR3 DNA reads as TGTGCCAGCGACCAATCAGGGGGCTACACCTTC. Amino acid sequence: CASDQSGGYTF. Full variable domain (rest looked up from reference TRBV7-9 and TRBJ1-2): DTGVSQNPRHKITKRGQNVTFRCDPISEHNRLYWYRQTLGQGPEFLTYFQNEAQLEKSRLLSDRFSAERPKGSFSTLEIQRTEQGDSAMYLCASDQSGGYTFGSGTRLTVV.

V is TRBV5-1 and J is TRBJ1-4; D is possibly TRBD1 (5 bases). Trimming pared 0 bases from V and 8 bases from J, leaving 14 bases between. The CDR3 is 15 amino acids. Germline values: CDR1 SGHRS, CDR2 YFSETQ. The DNA for the CDR3 is TGCGCCAGCAGCTTGGCCGGGGGGGTAGGCGAAAAACTGTTTTTT. Protein product: CASSLAGGVGEKLFF.

CDR3 nucleotides: TGTGCCAGCAGTGAACTAGCGGGGGGGCCCTACAATGAGCAGTTCTTC. Translation gives CASSELAGGPYNEQFF. The chain is built from TRBV6-1 and TRBJ2-1; 12 positions match TRBD2. The junction had 1 base not matched to a gene; V was cut back by 2 bases and J by 2 bases. The CDR3 is made up of 16 amino acids. Looked up from germline, CDR1 is MNHNS and CDR2 is SASEGT.

The chain has TRBV28 and TRBJ1-2; no clear D gene. V was shortened by 8 bases and J by 4 bases, with 17 bases between the two germline ends. There are 14 residues in the CDR3. CDR1 MDHEN and CDR2 SYDVKM come from the germline V gene. CDR3 protein: CASATGWVVYGYTF. The CDR3 region has the DNA TGTGCCAGCGCTACTGGCTGGGTCGTCTATGGCTACACCTTC.

The chain recombines TRBV15 with TRBJ1-1; D gene uncertain. Germline V gene lookup returns CDR1 LNHNV and CDR2 YYDKDF (reference sequence). V was cut by 2 bases and J by 0 bases, with 13 bases left in between. This CDR3 contains 16 residues. CDR3 amino acids: CATSRRLGRMNTEAFF. Written as DNA, the CDR3 is TGTGCCACCAGCAGACGGTTGGGCAGGATGAACACTGAAGCTTTCTTT.